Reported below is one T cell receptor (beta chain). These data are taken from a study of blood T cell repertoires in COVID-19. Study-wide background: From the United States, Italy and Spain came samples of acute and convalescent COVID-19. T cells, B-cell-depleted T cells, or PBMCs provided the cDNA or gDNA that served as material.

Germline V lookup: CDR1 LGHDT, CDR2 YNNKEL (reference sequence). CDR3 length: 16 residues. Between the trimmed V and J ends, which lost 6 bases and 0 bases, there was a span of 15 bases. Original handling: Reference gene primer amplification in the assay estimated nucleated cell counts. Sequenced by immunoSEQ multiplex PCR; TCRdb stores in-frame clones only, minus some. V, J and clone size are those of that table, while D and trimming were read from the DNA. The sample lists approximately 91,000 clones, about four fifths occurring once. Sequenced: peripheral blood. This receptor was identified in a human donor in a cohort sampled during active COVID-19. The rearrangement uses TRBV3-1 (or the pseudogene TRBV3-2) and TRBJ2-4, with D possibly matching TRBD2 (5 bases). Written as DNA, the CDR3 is TGTGCCAGCAGGAACAGCGGCACTGTAGCCAAAAACATTCAGTACTTC. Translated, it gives CASRNSGTVAKNIQYF.